This T cell receptor (beta chain) was captured by sequencing in a study of cytomegalovirus exposure and HLA in healthy donors. The study's findings and limits: Being productive about 87% or about 30% of the time was typical of most TCR beta V segments in an earlier analysis. The authors considered a cluster of highly shared sequence variants likely to be a sequencing artifact. Three CMV-associated chains proved CMV antigen-specific in vitro. Presence/absence analyses took donor sequencing depth as roughly uniform.

The study ran its PCR with 60 Vbeta and 13 Jbeta primers. Profiled with immunoSEQ multiplex PCR; TCRdb holds only in-frame clones, not every one. The data show under 200,000 clones, with more than 80% seen just once and 13% held by the top ten. From germline, CDR1 is MNHEY and CDR2 SMNVEV (reference sequence). CDR3 length equals 15 residues. V shed 6 bases and J 2 bases; nucleotides not matched to a gene: 5. A note on this clone: No antigen is known for it.

This rearrangement joins TRBV27 to TRBJ2-7, with 12 bases that match TRBD2. Material for sequencing was PBMCs. The clonotype comes from a woman in her forties or fifties in good health and CMV-seronegative. The CDR3 reads CASRSLAGGTYEQYF. Written as DNA, the CDR3 is TGTGCCAGCAGGTCACTAGCGGGGGGCACCTACGAGCAGTACTTC.